The 14 T cell receptor beta chains presented below share a single source sample, sequenced in a study of OX40 agonist ivuxolimab in advanced cancers. Profiled with immunoSEQ multiplex PCR; TCRdb holds only in-frame clones, not every one. The table has about 24,000 clones, roughly three quarters seen once. The sample in question was CD4+ or CD8+ T cells sorted from blood, obtained in a trial of the OX40 agonist ivuxolimab. The source is an adult with an advanced solid tumor such as melanoma, head and neck, liver or kidney cancer.

The rearrangement joins TRBV7-2 to TRBJ2-2; D gene ambiguous. V was clipped by 5 bases and J by 0 bases, with 7 bases between them. The CDR3 runs to 14 residues. CDR1 is SGHTA and CDR2 is FQGNSA in the germline V gene. The CDR3 DNA is TGTGCCAGCAGCCCGTTCGCGAACACCGGGGAGCTGTTTTTT. This encodes CASSPFANTGELFF.

This clone has a handful of counts. The chain's CDR3 is CASSLRTGSTDTQYF. In DNA, the CDR3 is TGTGCCAGCAGCTTGAGGACAGGGAGCACAGATACGCAGTATTTT. The rearrangement joins TRBV5-6 to TRBJ2-3; 8 nucleotides line up with TRBD1. Looked up from germline, CDR1 is SGHDT and CDR2 is YYEEEE. There are 15 residues in the CDR3. The V gene end was trimmed by 1 base and the J gene end by 0 bases; junction bases not matched to a gene: 1.

The V gene is TRBV4-2, the J gene TRBJ1-1; 7 bases are shared with TRBD1. This CDR3 spans 13 amino acids. The germline CDR1 and CDR2 sequences are LGHNA and YNFKEQ. The V and J ends lost 4 bases and 11 bases, in that order; junction bases with no gene match: 10. The CDR3 is CASSLTGSIEAFF. The CDR3 coding sequence is TGTGCCAGCAGCCTGACAGGGTCCATCGAGGCTTTCTTT.

V usage is TRBV18 and J usage is TRBJ1-5; 8 bases agree with TRBD1. V lost 2 bases, J lost 6 bases, and 9 bases stayed unmatched. CDR3 length: 16 residues. Per the germline V gene, CDR1 is KGHSH and CDR2 is LQKENI. CDR3 in DNA: TGTGCCAGCTCACCATCGACAGGGGTAGTAAGTCAGCCCCAGCATTTT. As protein: CASSPSTGVVSQPQHF.

The chain joins TRBV7-2 to TRBJ1-5; maybe TRBD1 (5 bases). Germline V lookup: CDR1 SGHTA, CDR2 FQGNSA. The CDR3 loop spans 14 amino acids. Trimming stripped 2 bases from V and 8 bases from J, with 13 bases between. The CDR3 here is CASSLRQGIEPQHF. CDR3 nucleotide sequence: TGTGCCAGCAGCTTACGTCAGGGTATTGAGCCCCAGCATTTT.

The rearrangement uses TRBV11-2 and TRBJ2-5, with D perhaps TRBD1 (6 bases). TRBJ2-7 matches the DNA end more closely, so the J call is doubtful. Germline V gives CDR1 SGHAT, CDR2 FQNNGV. The CDR3 has 14 amino acids. CDR3 in DNA: TGTGCCAGCAGCTTAGGCAGGGGCGGGTACGAGCAGTACTTC. As protein: CASSLGRGGYEQYF.

This clone occurred once. The chain has TRBV28 and TRBJ2-7; D not resolved. This CDR3 is built from 16 residues. In germline, CDR1 is MDHEN, CDR2 SYDVKM. V lost 1 base, J lost 0 bases, and 13 bases lay in between. The CDR3 DNA sequence: TGTGCCAGCAGTTTATTAGGAGTTGGTCGCTCCTACGAGCAGTACTTC. Encoded protein: CASSLLGVGRSYEQYF.

The chain employs TRBV10-3 and TRBJ2-2; a weak D match, TRBD1 (6 bases). CDR1 and CDR2 from the germline V gene are ENHRY and SYGVKD. V lost 2 bases and J 5 bases, leaving 12 bases between the germline ends. The CDR3 loop spans 15 amino acids. CDR3: CAISEVQGLTGELFF. DNA for the CDR3: TGTGCCATCAGTGAGGTACAGGGTCTGACCGGGGAGCTGTTTTTT.

The gene calls are TRBV5-1 and TRBJ1-4; a weak D match, TRBD1 (5 bases). CDR3 length: 14 amino acids. Germline CDR1 is SGHRS and CDR2 is YFSETQ. V was trimmed by 3 bases and J by 7 bases, leaving 13 bases between them. The CDR3, as DNA: TGCGCCAGCAGCTGGGCCCCAGGGACTGAAAAACTGTTTTTT. It is translated as CASSWAPGTEKLFF.

This clone showed up just a few times. This chain connects TRBV6-5 to TRBJ2-7, with D hard to call. The germline V gene encodes CDR1 MNHEY and CDR2 SVGAGI. Trimming took off 4 bases at V and 3 bases at J, with 4 bases between the two ends. The CDR3 spans 11 residues. The CDR3, as DNA: TGTGCCAGCAGTTCCTTCTACGAGCAGTACTTC. It specifies CASSSFYEQYF.

The rearrangement uses TRBV30 and TRBJ1-5; 8 nucleotides align to TRBD1. After removal of 0 bases from V and 2 bases from J, the junction contained 6 bases not matched to a gene. The CDR3 totals 16 residues. CDR1 and CDR2 from the germline V gene are GTSNPN and SVGIG (reference sequence). The CDR3 region has the DNA TGTGCCTGGAGTGTTGGCAGGGGGCAGGGCAATCAGCCCCAGCATTTT. This gives the protein CAWSVGRGQGNQPQHF.

The chain employs TRBV11-2 and TRBJ1-1, with D possibly matching TRBD1 (6 bases). Germline lookup yields CDR1 SGHAT and CDR2 FQNNGV. The CDR3 totals 18 residues. The V end lost 0 bases, the J end lost 5 bases, and 22 bases lay between the germline ends. For the CDR3, the DNA is TGTGCCAGCAGCTTAGATCTTCAGCTGGGGGCGGGTGGGACTGAAGCTTTCTTT. As protein: CASSLDLQLGAGGTEAFF.

A single count supports this clone. This chain connects TRBV7-8 to TRBJ1-6; D perhaps matches TRBD1 (6 bases). Germline V gene data show CDR1 as SGHVS and CDR2 as FQNEAQ. V dropped 3 bases and J dropped 9 bases, with 15 bases sitting between them. The CDR3 consists of 15 residues. CDR3 nucleotide sequence: TGTGCCAGCAGCTTGCTATCTGGGGGGCCTTCACCCCTCCACTTT. This translates into CASSLLSGGPSPLHF.

This clone was seen once. This chain uses TRBV4-2 with TRBJ1-5; D is unresolved. Looked up from germline, CDR1 is LGHNA and CDR2 is YNFKEQ. V was shortened by 8 bases and J by 7 bases, with 15 bases between the two germline ends. CDR3 length: 13 amino acids. The CDR3 coding sequence is TGTGCCAGCGCAAGAGACGGTTCCCAGCCCCAGCATTTT. It encodes CASARDGSQPQHF.